A selection of T cell receptor beta chains follows, all from one sample in a study of shared clonotypes between healthy human individuals. The protocol was immunoSEQ multiplex PCR, while the TCRdb copy is restricted to in-frame clones and leaves out a portion. The table has fewer than 600,000 clones, 60% to 85% seen once. Specimen: PBMCs. All receptors come from a woman aged 40 to 49 in good health. Some clones in this sample may be carry-over from other donors' samples. CDR3s include the opening cysteine and the closing phenylalanine or tryptophan. A D gene is named only where the DNA matches it firmly. Clone size is shown for a subset of rows, as once, few, many or a class of expanded clone.

V: TRBV7-2
J: TRBJ2-5
size: .
length: 15
D: TRBD1
CDR3: CASSPRTGGWETQYF
DNA: TGTGCCAGCAGCCCGCGGACAGGGGGCTGGGAGACCCAGTACTTC

V: TRBV5-1
J: TRBJ2-3
size: .
length: 14
D: .
CDR3: CASSLASPTDTQYF
DNA: TGCGCCAGCAGCTTGGCCTCCCCCACAGATACGCAGTATTTT

V: TRBV5-6
J: TRBJ2-1
size: .
length: 15
D: .
CDR3: CASSLLRERSNEQFF
DNA: TGTGCCAGCAGCTTGCTCCGGGAGCGGAGCAATGAGCAGTTCTTC

V: TRBV11-2
J: TRBJ2-5
size: .
length: 16
D: TRBD2
CDR3: CASSLNRQGGGETQYF
DNA: TGTGCCAGCAGCTTAAATAGGCAGGGCGGGGGGGAGACCCAGTACTTC

V: TRBV7-2
J: TRBJ2-2
size: once
length: 18
D: TRBD2
CDR3: CASSSRLAGVGITGELFF
DNA: TGTGCCAGCAGCTCCAGACTAGCGGGAGTAGGTATCACCGGGGAGCTGTTTTTT

V: TRBV15
J: TRBJ2-7
size: .
length: 14
D: TRBD1
CDR3: CATSREVGQYEQYF
DNA: TGTGCCACCAGCAGAGAGGTGGGACAGTACGAGCAGTACTTC

V: TRBV5-1
J: TRBJ2-3
size: .
length: 15
D: .
CDR3: CASSLDFGDQDTQYF
DNA: TGCGCCAGCAGCTTGGATTTTGGGGATCAAGATACGCAGTATTTT

V: TRBV18
J: TRBJ1-5
size: .
length: 13
D: .
CDR3: CASSGGPNQPQHF
DNA: TGTGCCAGCTCAGGGGGGCCAAATCAGCCCCAGCATTTT

V: TRBV2
J: TRBJ2-2
size: .
length: 12
D: .
CDR3: CASSTGTGELFF
DNA: TGTGCCAGCAGTACAGGGACCGGGGAGCTGTTTTTT

V: TRBV6-5
J: TRBJ2-1
size: .
length: 15
D: TRBD2
CDR3: CASSTGTSGIYEQFF
DNA: TGTGCCAGCAGCACCGGGACTAGCGGGATCTATGAGCAGTTCTTC

V: TRBV9
J: TRBJ2-3
size: .
length: 16
D: .
CDR3: CASSVERQRNTDTQYF
DNA: TGTGCCAGCAGCGTAGAGAGGCAGCGTAACACAGATACGCAGTATTTT